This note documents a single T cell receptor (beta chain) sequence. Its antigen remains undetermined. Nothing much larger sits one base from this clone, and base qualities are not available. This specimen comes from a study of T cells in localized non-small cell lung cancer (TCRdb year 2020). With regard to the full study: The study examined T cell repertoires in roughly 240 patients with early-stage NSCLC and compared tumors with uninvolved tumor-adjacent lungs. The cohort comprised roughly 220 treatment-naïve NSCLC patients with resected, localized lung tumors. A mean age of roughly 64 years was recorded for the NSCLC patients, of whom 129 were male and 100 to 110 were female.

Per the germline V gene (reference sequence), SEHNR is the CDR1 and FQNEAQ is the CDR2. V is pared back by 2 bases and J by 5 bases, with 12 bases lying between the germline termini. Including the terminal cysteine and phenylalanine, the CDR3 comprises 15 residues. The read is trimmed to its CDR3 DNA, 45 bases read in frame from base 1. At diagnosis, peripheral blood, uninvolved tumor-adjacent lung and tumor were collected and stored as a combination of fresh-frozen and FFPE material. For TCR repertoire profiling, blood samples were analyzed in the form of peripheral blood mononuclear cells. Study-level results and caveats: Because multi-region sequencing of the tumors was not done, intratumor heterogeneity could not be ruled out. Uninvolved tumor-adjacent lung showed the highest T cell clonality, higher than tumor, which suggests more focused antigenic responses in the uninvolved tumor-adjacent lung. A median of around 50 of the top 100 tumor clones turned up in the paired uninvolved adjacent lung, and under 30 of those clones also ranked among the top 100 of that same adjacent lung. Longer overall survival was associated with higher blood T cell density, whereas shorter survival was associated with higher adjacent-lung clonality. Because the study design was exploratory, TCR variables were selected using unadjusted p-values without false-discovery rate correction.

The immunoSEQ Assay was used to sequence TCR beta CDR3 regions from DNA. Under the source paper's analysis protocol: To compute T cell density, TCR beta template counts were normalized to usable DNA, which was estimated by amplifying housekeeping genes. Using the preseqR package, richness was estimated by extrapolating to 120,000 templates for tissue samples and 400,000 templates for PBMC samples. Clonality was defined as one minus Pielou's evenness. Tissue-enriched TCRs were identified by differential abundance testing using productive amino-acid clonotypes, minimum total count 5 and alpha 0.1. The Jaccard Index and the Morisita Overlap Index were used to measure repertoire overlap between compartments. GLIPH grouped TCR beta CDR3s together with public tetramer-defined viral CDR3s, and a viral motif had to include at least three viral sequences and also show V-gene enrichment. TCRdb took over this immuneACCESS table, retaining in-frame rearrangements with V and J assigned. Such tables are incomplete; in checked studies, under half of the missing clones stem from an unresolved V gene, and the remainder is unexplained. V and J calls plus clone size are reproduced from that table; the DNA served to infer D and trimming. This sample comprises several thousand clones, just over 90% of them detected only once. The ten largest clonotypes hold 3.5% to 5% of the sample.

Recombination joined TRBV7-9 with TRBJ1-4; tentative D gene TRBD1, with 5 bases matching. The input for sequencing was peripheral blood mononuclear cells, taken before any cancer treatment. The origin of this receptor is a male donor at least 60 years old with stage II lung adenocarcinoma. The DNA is TGTGCCAGCAGCTTAAATAGCAGGGAGAATGAAAAACTGTTTTTT. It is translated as CASSLNSRENEKLFF.